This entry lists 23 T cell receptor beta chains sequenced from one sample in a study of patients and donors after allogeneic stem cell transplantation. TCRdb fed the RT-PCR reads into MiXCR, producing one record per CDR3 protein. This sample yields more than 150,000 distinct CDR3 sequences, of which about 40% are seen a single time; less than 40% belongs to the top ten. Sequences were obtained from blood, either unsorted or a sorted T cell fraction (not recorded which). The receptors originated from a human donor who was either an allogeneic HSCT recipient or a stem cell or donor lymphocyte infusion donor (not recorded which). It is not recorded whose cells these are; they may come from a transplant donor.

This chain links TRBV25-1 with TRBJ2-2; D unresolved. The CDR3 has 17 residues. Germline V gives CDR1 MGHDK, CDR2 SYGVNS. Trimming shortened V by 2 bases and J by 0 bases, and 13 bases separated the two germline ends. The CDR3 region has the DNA TGTGCCAGCAGTGAAGTTTTAACGGCCGCGAACACCGGGGAGCTGTTTTTT. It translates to CASSEVLTAANTGELFF.

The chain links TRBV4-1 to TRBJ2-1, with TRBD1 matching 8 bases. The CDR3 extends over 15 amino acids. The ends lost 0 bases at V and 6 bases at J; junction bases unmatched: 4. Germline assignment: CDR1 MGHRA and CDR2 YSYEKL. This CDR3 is CASSQEDRASNEQFF. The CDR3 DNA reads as TGCGCCAGCAGCCAAGAGGACAGGGCCTCCAATGAGCAGTTCTTC.

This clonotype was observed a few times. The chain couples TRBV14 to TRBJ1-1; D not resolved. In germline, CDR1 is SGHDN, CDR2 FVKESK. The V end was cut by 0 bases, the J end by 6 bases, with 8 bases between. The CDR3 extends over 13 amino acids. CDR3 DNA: TGTGCCAGCAGCCAAGATTGGAGCGCTGAAGCTTTCTTT. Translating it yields CASSQDWSAEAFF.

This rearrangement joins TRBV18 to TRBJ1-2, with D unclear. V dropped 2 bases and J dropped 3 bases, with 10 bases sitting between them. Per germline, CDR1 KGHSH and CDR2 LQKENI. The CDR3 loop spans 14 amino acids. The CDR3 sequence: CASSPGVGYYGYTF. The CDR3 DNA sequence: TGTGCCAGCTCACCAGGGGTCGGCTACTATGGCTACACCTTC.

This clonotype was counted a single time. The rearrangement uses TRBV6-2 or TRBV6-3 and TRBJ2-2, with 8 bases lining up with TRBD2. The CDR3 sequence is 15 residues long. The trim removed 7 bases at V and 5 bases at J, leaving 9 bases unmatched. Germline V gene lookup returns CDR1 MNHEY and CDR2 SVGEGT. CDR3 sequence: CASIGPAGETGELFF. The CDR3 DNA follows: TGTGCCAGCATCGGCCCAGCGGGAGAAACCGGGGAGCTGTTTTTT.

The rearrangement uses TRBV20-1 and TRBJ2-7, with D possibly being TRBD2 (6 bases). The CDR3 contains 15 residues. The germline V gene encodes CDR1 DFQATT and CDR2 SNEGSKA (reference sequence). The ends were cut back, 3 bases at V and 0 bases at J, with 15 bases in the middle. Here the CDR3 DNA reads TGCAGTGCTAGGGCGTGGGGAGGTTCCTCCTACGAGCAGTACTTC. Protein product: CSARAWGGSSYEQYF.

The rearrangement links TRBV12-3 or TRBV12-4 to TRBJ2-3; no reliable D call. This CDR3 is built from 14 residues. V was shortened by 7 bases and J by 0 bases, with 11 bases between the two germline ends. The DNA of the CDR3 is TGTGCCAGCACCTTAGTGGGGAGCACAGATACGCAGTATTTT. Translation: CASTLVGSTDTQYF.

The CDR3 is CASSPDFLGLGTDTQYF. As DNA, the CDR3 is TGTGCCAGCAGCCCCGACTTTTTGGGGCTGGGCACAGATACGCAGTATTTT. The rearrangement joins TRBV14 to TRBJ2-3; D might be TRBD1 (5 bases). CDR1 is SGHDN, CDR2 FVKESK, per germline. V shed 4 bases and J shed 1 base, with 18 bases lying between them. The CDR3 runs 17 residues.

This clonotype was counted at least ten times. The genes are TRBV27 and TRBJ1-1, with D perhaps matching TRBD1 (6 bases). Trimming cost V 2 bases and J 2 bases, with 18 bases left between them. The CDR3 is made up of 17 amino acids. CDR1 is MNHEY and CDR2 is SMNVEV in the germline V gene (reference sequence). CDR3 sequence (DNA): TGTGCCAGCAGTTTAGCGGGGGCGTTAGGTCCCAACACTGAAGCTTTCTTT. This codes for CASSLAGALGPNTEAFF.

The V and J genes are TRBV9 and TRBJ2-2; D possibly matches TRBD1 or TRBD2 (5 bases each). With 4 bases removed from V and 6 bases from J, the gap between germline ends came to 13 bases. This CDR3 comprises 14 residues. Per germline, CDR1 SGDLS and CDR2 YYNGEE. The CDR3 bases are TGTGCCAGCAGCCCCTACGGGGCGGCCGGGGAGCTGTTTTTT. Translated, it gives CASSPYGAAGELFF.

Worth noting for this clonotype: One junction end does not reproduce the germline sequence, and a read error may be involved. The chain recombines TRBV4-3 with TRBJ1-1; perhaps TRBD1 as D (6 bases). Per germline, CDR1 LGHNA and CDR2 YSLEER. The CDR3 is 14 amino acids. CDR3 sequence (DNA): TGCGCCAGCAACCAAACAACAGGGTTCACTGAAGCTTTCTTT. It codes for CASNQTTGFTEAFF.

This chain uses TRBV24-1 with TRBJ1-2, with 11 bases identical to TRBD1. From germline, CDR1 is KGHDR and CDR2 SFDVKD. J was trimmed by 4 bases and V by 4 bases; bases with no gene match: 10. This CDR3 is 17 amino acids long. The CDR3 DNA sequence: TGTGCCACCAGTGACTCCCTGGACAGGGGGCAAAGCTATGGCTACACCTTC. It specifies CATSDSLDRGQSYGYTF.

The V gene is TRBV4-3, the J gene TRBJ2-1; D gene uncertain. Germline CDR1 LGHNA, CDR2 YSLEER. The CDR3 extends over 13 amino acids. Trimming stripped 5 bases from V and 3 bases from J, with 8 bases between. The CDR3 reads CASSAWGYNEQFF. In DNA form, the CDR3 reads TGCGCCAGCAGCGCATGGGGCTACAATGAGCAGTTCTTC.

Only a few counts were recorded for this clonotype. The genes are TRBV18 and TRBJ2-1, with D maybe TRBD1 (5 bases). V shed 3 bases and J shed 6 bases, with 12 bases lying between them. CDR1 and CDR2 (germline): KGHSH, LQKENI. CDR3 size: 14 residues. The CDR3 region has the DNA TGTGCCAGCTCACCCTCCTCCAGGGTCAATGAGCAGTTCTTC. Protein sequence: CASSPSSRVNEQFF. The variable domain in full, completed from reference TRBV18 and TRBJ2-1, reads NAGVMQNPRHLVRRRGQEARLRCSPMKGHSHVYWYRQLPEEGLKFMVYLQKENIIDESGMPKERFSAEFPKEGPSILRIQQVVRGDSAAYFCASSPSSRVNEQFFGPGTRLTVL.

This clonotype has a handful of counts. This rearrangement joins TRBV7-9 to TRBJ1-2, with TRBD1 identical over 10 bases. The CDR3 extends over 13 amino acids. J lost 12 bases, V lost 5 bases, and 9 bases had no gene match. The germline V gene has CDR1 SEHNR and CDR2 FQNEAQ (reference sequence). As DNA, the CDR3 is TGTGCCAGCAGCCCCACGGGGACAGGGGTTGACACCTTC. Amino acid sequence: CASSPTGTGVDTF.

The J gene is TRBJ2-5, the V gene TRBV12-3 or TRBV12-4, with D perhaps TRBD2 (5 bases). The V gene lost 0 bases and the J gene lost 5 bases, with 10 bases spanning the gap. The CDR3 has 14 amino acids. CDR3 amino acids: CASSLASGDETQYF. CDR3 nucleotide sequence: TGTGCCAGCAGTTTAGCCAGCGGCGACGAGACCCAGTACTTC.

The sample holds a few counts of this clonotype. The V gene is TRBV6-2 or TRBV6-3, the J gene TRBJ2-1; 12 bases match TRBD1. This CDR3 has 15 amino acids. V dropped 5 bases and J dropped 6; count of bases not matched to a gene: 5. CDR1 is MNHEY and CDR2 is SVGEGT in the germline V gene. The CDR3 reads CASSKPGQGANEQFF. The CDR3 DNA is TGTGCCAGCAGTAAACCGGGACAGGGGGCCAATGAGCAGTTCTTC.

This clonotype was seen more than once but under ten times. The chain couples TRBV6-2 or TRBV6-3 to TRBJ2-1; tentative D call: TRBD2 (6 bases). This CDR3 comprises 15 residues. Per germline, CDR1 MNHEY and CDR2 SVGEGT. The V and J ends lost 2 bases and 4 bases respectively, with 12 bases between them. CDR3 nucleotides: TGTGCCAGCAGTTACCTTAGCGGTCAATACAATGAGCAGTTCTTC. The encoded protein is CASSYLSGQYNEQFF.

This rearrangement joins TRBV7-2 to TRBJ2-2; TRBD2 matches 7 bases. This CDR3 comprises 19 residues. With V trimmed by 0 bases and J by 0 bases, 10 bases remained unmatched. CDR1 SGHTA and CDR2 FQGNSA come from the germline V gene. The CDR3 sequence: CASSLAISGLTSNTGELFF. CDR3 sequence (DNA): TGTGCCAGCAGCTTAGCGATTAGCGGGCTAACTTCGAACACCGGGGAGCTGTTTTTT.

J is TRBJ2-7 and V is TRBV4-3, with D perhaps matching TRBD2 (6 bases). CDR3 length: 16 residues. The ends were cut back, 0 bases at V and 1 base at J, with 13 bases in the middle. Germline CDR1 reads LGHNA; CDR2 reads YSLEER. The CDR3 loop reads CASSQDASGLSYEQYF. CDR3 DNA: TGCGCCAGCAGCCAAGATGCCAGCGGGTTATCCTACGAGCAGTACTTC.

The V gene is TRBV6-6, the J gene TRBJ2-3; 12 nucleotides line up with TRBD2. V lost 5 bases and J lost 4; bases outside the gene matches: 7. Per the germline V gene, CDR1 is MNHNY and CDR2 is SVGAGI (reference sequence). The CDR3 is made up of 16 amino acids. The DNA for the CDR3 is TGTGCCAGCAGTCCAAGACTAGCGGGAGCGGCAGATACGCAGTATTTT. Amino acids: CASSPRLAGAADTQYF.

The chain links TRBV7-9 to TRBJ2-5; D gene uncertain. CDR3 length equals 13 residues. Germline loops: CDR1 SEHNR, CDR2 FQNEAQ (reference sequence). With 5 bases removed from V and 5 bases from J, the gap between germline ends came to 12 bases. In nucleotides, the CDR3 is TGTGCCAGCAGCCTCCCTCCGGGTGAGACCCAGTACTTC. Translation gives CASSLPPGETQYF.

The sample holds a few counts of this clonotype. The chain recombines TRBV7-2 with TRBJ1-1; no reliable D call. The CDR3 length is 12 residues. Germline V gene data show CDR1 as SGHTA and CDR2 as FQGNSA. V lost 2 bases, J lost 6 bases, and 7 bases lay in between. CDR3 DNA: TGTGCCAGCAGCTTAACGATCTCTGAAGCTTTCTTT. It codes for CASSLTISEAFF.